This TCR beta chain emerged from a study of T cell responses to AZD1222 COVID-19 vaccine. Looking at the study overall: Researchers grouped second doses given at about 4 or about 12 weeks into one pool. Study-level findings and limits: Spike-specific TCR repertoires showed rising breadth and depth after two AZD1222 doses. The repertoires were collected only after the peak T cell response. The donor group comprised mostly white British people and more females; the analysis possibly underestimated clonal diversity.

Method: immunoSEQ multiplex PCR; TCRdb's copy keeps in-frame clones and lacks some. The sample shows about 150,000 clones, more than 85% of them seen only once. As regards this clone: What it binds is not known.

This clonotype originated in an adult in good health. The material sequenced was peripheral blood, taken on day 0 of AZD1222 vaccination.

The CDR3 loop is CASSQDNGGYGYTF. CDR3 coding DNA: TGCGCCAGCAGCCAAGATAACGGGGGCTATGGCTACACCTTC. This chain connects TRBV4-3 to TRBJ1-2, with TRBD1 as a possible D gene (5 bases). CDR3 length equals 14 residues. V was trimmed by 0 bases and J by 4 bases, leaving 9 bases between them. The germline gives CDR1 LGHNA, CDR2 YSLEER.